This is a list of T cell receptor beta chains from one sample in a study of cytomegalovirus exposure and HLA in healthy donors. Clones were read by immunoSEQ multiplex PCR, and TCRdb kept only the in-frame ones, dropping some. This table holds about 160,000 clones, around 96% found once. What was sequenced was PBMCs. These receptors all stem from a woman aged 18-29 years in good health and CMV-seronegative. Both conserved end residues are part of each CDR3. The D gene is left open where the match is weak. Clone size is not always given. Where it is, it says once, few, many or a class for expanded clones.

D gene	J gene	clone size	V gene	CDR3 protein	CDR3 DNA
TRBD2	TRBJ2-1	.	TRBV9	CASSPRLAGGRYNEQFF	TGTGCCAGCAGCCCACGACTAGCGGGGGGGCGCTACAATGAGCAGTTCTTC
TRBD1	TRBJ1-1	.	TRBV9	CASSTSGGGQGTEAFF	TGTGCCAGCAGCACCTCGGGAGGGGGACAGGGGACTGAAGCTTTCTTT
TRBD1	TRBJ2-5	.	TRBV7-3	CASSFRGGSGETQYF	TGTGCCAGCAGCTTCCGAGGGGGCTCAGGGGAGACCCAGTACTTC
.	TRBJ1-2	.	TRBV18	CASRGVESGYTF	TGTGCCAGCCGCGGGGTGGAGAGTGGCTACACCTTC
TRBD1	TRBJ2-2	.	TRBV27	CASTRDRGNTGELFF	TGTGCCAGCACCCGGGACAGGGGGAACACCGGGGAGCTGTTTTTT
TRBD2	TRBJ2-2	.	TRBV4-1	CASSPEGTSGGPPTAGELFF	TGCGCCAGCAGCCCCGAGGGGACTAGCGGGGGACCTCCGACGGCCGGGGAGCTGTTTTTT
TRBD1	TRBJ2-5	.	TRBV30	CAWSITGGRVKRETQYF	TGTGCCTGGAGTATCACAGGGGGCAGGGTGAAAAGAGAGACCCAGTACTTC
.	TRBJ2-5	.	TRBV4-3	CASSQDRLGLETQYF	TGCGCCAGCAGCCAAGACCGACTAGGTCTGGAGACCCAGTACTTC
.	TRBJ1-5	.	TRBV29-1	CSVEEAGNQPQHF	TGCAGCGTTGAAGAGGCCGGCAATCAGCCCCAGCATTTT
.	TRBJ1-6	.	TRBV27	CATTDGLLYNSPLHF	TGTGCCACTACAGATGGCCTTCTCTATAATTCACCCCTCCACTTT
.	TRBJ2-2	.	TRBV4-2	CASSQDPRGLYTGELFF	TGTGCCAGCAGCCAAGATCCACGCGGGCTGTATACCGGGGAGCTGTTTTTT
TRBD2	TRBJ2-5	once	TRBV29-1	CSADGGRERGPFETQYF	TGCAGCGCTGATGGGGGTCGGGAGCGGGGACCTTTTGAGACCCAGTACTTC
TRBD2	TRBJ2-3	.	TRBV19	CASVRTSFTDTQYF	TGTGCCAGTGTTCGGACTAGCTTTACAGATACGCAGTATTTT
.	TRBJ2-5	.	TRBV2	CASSEATGIQTQYF	TGTGCCAGCAGTGAAGCTACAGGGATCCAGACCCAGTACTTC
.	TRBJ2-3	.	TRBV10-2	CASRGAPSGTDTQYF	TGCGCCAGCAGGGGGGCCCCCTCCGGCACAGATACGCAGTATTTT
.	TRBJ2-1	.	TRBV14	CASSQRGGLNEQFF	TGTGCCAGCAGCCAAAGGGGGGGCCTCAATGAGCAGTTCTTC
.	TRBJ1-2	.	TRBV27	CASSFSPGTHYGYTF	TGTGCCAGCAGTTTTTCCCCCGGGACACACTATGGCTACACCTTC
TRBD1	TRBJ2-5	.	TRBV6-5	CASSYNRGRETQYF	TGTGCCAGCAGTTACAACAGGGGGCGGGAGACCCAGTACTTC
.	TRBJ1-1	.	TRBV12-5	CASGLVMRDLNTEAFF	TGTGCTAGTGGTTTGGTAATGCGGGATTTGAACACTGAAGCTTTCTTT
.	TRBJ2-7	.	TRBV19	CASTGGYEQYF	TGTGCCAGTACAGGAGGCTACGAGCAGTACTTC
.	TRBJ2-3	.	TRBV7-3	CASSVPGHPQYF	TGTGCCAGCAGCGTCCCGGGACACCCGCAGTATTTT
.	TRBJ2-5	.	TRBV4-1	CASSRTSGWETQYF	TGCGCCAGCAGCCGTACATCGGGGTGGGAGACCCAGTACTTC
.	TRBJ2-7	.	TRBV2	CASRYRALSSHEQYF	TGTGCCAGCCGGTACAGGGCCCTAAGTTCGCACGAGCAGTACTTC
TRBD1	TRBJ1-1	.	TRBV4-3	CASSLGGQGATEAFF	TGCGCCAGCAGCCTAGGGGGACAGGGGGCGACTGAAGCTTTCTTT
.	TRBJ1-6	.	TRBV5-4	CASEAGGRNSPLHF	TGTGCCAGCGAGGCAGGAGGGAGGAATTCACCCCTCCACTTT
TRBD1	TRBJ2-3	.	TRBV29-1	CSVRTGASTDTQYF	TGCAGCGTCCGGACAGGTGCTAGCACAGATACGCAGTATTTT
TRBD2	TRBJ2-1	.	TRBV2	CASRGLAVYNEQFF	TGTGCCAGCAGGGGACTAGCGGTCTACAATGAGCAGTTCTTC